Below, 14 T cell receptor beta chains from the same sample are listed, as sequenced in a study of cytomegalovirus exposure and HLA in healthy donors. Primers for the PCR totalled 60 Vbeta and 13 Jbeta. TCRdb keeps only in-frame clones here, not all; method: immunoSEQ multiplex PCR. The data hold about 170,000 clones, with roughly four fifths observed a single time. The material sequenced was PBMCs. These receptor sequences come from a woman in her thirties in good health and CMV-seropositive.

The gene calls are TRBV5-1 and TRBJ2-5, with TRBD2 identical over 9 bases. Germline CDR1 and CDR2: SGHRS and YFSETQ. Trimming cost V 0 bases and J 5 bases; bases outside gene matches: 11. There are 17 residues in the CDR3. The CDR3: CASSLVPAGGGQETQYF. The CDR3 coding sequence is TGCGCCAGCAGCTTGGTTCCGGCGGGAGGGGGTCAGGAGACCCAGTACTTC.

The rearrangement uses TRBV27 and TRBJ2-7; 12 bases align to TRBD2. Germline lookup yields CDR1 MNHEY and CDR2 SMNVEV (reference sequence). This CDR3 comprises 15 residues. V lost 3 bases, J lost 7 bases, and 7 bases stayed unmatched. This CDR3 reads CASSLLAGGPGEQYF. The CDR3, as DNA: TGTGCCAGCAGTTTGCTAGCGGGAGGGCCGGGTGAGCAGTACTTC.

This chain uses TRBV4-2 with TRBJ1-2; 8 nucleotides agree with TRBD1. J lost 8 bases, V lost 4 bases, and 12 bases had no gene match. Per germline, CDR1 LGHNA and CDR2 YNFKEQ. The CDR3 covers 15 residues. The CDR3 DNA is TGTGCCAGCAGCCGAACTCAGGGGGCTCACCAGGGCTACACCTTC. This gives the protein CASSRTQGAHQGYTF.

V gene TRBV7-8 combines with J gene TRBJ1-1; 7 bases are shared with TRBD1. CDR1 is SGHVS, CDR2 FQNEAQ, per germline. The CDR3 totals 15 residues. Trimming took 4 bases from V and 1 from J; bases not matched to a gene: 6. The DNA for the CDR3 is TGTGCCAGCAGCTACGGGACAGCCTCGAACACTGAAGCTTTCTTT. Its translation is CASSYGTASNTEAFF.

The V call is TRBV30, the J call TRBJ1-2, with 11 nucleotides matching TRBD1. V lost 0 bases to trimming and J lost 2 bases; unmatched junction nucleotides: 5. The length of the CDR3 is 16 residues. Germline V gene lookup returns CDR1 GTSNPN and CDR2 SVGIG (reference sequence). The CDR3 DNA follows: TGTGCCTGGAGTGTACCGAGGGACAGGGGGAACTATGGCTACACCTTC. Its translation is CAWSVPRDRGNYGYTF.

The CDR3 DNA reads as TGTGCCAGCAGTGAACAGTATGTTTTGCAGGGTTTAGAGACCCAGTACTTC. Its translation: CASSEQYVLQGLETQYF. This chain connects TRBV6-1 to TRBJ2-5; the D gene is possibly TRBD1 (5 bases). The CDR3 consists of 17 residues. Trimming took 2 bases from V and 4 from J, leaving 20 bases between them. Looked up from germline, CDR1 is MNHNS and CDR2 is SASEGT.

This chain connects TRBV5-4 to TRBJ1-5; 7 bases are a match to TRBD1. J was trimmed by 3 bases and V by 3 bases; bases with no gene match: 6. Looked up from germline, CDR1 is SGHNT and CDR2 is YYREEE (reference sequence). The CDR3 is 15 residues long. CDR3 protein: CASSYDREPNQPQHF. CDR3 sequence (DNA): TGTGCCAGCAGCTATGACAGGGAACCCAATCAGCCCCAGCATTTT.

The chain combines TRBV5-4 with TRBJ1-2; 7 bases line up with TRBD1. Germline loops: CDR1 SGHNT, CDR2 YYREEE (reference sequence). Trimming cost V 0 bases and J 4 bases; bases outside gene matches: 3. The CDR3 is 14 residues long. CDR3 bases: TGTGCCAGCAGCTTGGATTCAGGGGGCTATGGCTACACCTTC. Protein: CASSLDSGGYGYTF.

The chain has TRBV5-6 and TRBJ2-2; tentatively, D is TRBD1 (6 bases). Germline CDR1 SGHDT, CDR2 YYEEEE. CDR3 length: 14 amino acids. V shed 0 bases and J shed 5 bases, with 8 bases lying between them. This CDR3 is CASSLEGGTGELFF. CDR3 DNA sequence: TGTGCCAGCAGCTTGGAAGGGGGAACCGGGGAGCTGTTTTTT.

The chain is built from TRBV19 and TRBJ1-5; 10 positions match TRBD1. Germline-derived CDR1 and CDR2 are LNHDA and SQIVND (reference sequence). The CDR3 loop spans 15 amino acids. J lost 4 bases, V lost 10 bases, and 10 bases had no gene match. CDR3 amino acids: CATTGTGEPNQPQHF. In nucleotides, the CDR3 is TGTGCCACTACAGGGACAGGGGAACCTAATCAGCCCCAGCATTTT.

This clone was found a few times. The chain couples TRBV7-9 to TRBJ1-1, with 9 bases aligning to TRBD1. Germline V gene data show CDR1 as SEHNR and CDR2 as FQNEAQ (reference sequence). The CDR3 length is 13 residues. Losses at the gene ends were 5 bases for V and 8 bases for J; bases not matched to a gene: 6. DNA of the CDR3: TGTGCCAGCAGCGTCCCGGGACAGGGAGAAGCTTTCTTT. As protein: CASSVPGQGEAFF.

Concerning this clone: Compared with germline, one end of the junction differs, possibly owing to a read error. CDR3 DNA sequence: TGTGCCACCAGCAGAGGTCAGGGGACCAACCACTACGGGCAGTACTTC. Amino acids: CATSRGQGTNHYGQYF. This chain links TRBV15 with TRBJ2-7; possibly TRBD1 for D (6 bases). CDR3 length: 16 residues. CDR1 is LNHNV and CDR2 is YYDKDF in the germline V gene (reference sequence).

The rearrangement joins TRBV19 to TRBJ1-2; a weak D match, TRBD1 (6 bases). Germline lookup yields CDR1 LNHDA and CDR2 SQIVND (reference sequence). This CDR3 has 14 amino acids. Trimming stripped 10 bases from V and 3 bases from J, with 18 bases between. The CDR3 coding sequence is TGTGCCACCACCGACGGCAGGGGCTACTATGGCTACACCTTC. Its protein product is CATTDGRGYYGYTF.

This rearrangement joins TRBV4-1 to TRBJ2-7; TRBD2 matches at 8 bases. There are 14 residues in the CDR3. J was trimmed by 3 bases and V by 4 bases; bases with no gene match: 5. CDR1 is MGHRA and CDR2 is YSYEKL in the germline V gene. CDR3 nucleotides: TGCGCCAGCAGCCCCTTACTAGCGGACTACGAGCAGTACTTC. This encodes CASSPLLADYEQYF.